The 32 T cell receptor beta chains reported below all come from one sample, sequenced in a study of graft-versus-host responses after intestinal transplantation. The repertoire was sequenced with immunoSEQ multiplex PCR; TCRdb's copy has only in-frame clones and lacks some. The data show about 16,000 clones, approximately 80% seen once. Investigators treated the graft tissue so that it released intraepithelial and lamina propria lymphocytes. The specimen was ileum tissue, collected about 15 weeks after intestinal transplant. All receptors come from a human patient who received an intestinal transplant, so some T cells may come from the graft donor.

The genes are TRBV9 and TRBJ2-5; TRBD2 agrees at 8 bases. J lost 5 bases, V lost 0 bases, and 9 bases had no gene match. The CDR3 has 16 residues. Germline values: CDR1 SGDLS, CDR2 YYNGEE. CDR3 DNA: TGTGCCAGCAGCGTAGTTCCTAGCGGGCCCCAGGAGACCCAGTACTTC. Translating gives CASSVVPSGPQETQYF. The variable domain in full, with the rest retrieved from reference TRBV9 and TRBJ2-5, is DSGVTQTPKHLITATGQRVTLRCSPRSGDLSVYWYQQSLDQGLQFLIQYYNGEERAKGNILERFSAQQFPDLHSELNLSSLELGDSALYFCASSVVPSGPQETQYFGPGTRLLVL.

V and J are TRBV4-2 and TRBJ2-1; perhaps D is TRBD1 or TRBD2 (5 bases each). Germline V gene data show CDR1 as LGHNA and CDR2 as YNFKEQ. This CDR3 spans 17 amino acids. Trimming pared 1 base from V and 4 bases from J, leaving 17 bases between. In DNA form, the CDR3 reads TGTGCCAGCAGCCAAGGTCCGGGACCCGCCTTATACAATGAGCAGTTCTTC. Protein: CASSQGPGPALYNEQFF.

By share, this clone counts as large. This sequence joins TRBV27 and TRBJ2-5, with D perhaps TRBD1 (5 bases). The CDR3 is made up of 15 amino acids. Trimming pared 0 bases from V and 2 bases from J, leaving 10 bases between. Per the germline V gene, CDR1 is MNHEY and CDR2 is SMNVEV (reference sequence). CDR3 sequence (DNA): TGTGCCAGCAGTTTATCGAGGACACCACAAGAGACCCAGTACTTC. This codes for CASSLSRTPQETQYF.

This rearrangement joins TRBV6-5 to TRBJ1-2; D is ambiguous. Germline V gene data show CDR1 as MNHEY and CDR2 as SVGAGI. V lost 7 bases, J lost 7 bases, and 16 bases lay in between. The CDR3 runs to 13 residues. CDR3 in amino acids: CASTLRGRSGYTF. Written as DNA, the CDR3 is TGTGCCAGCACCCTCAGAGGGAGGAGTGGCTACACCTTC.

The chain joins TRBV6-6 to TRBJ1-1; D may be TRBD1 (5 bases). Germline V gene lookup returns CDR1 MNHNY and CDR2 SVGAGI (reference sequence). This CDR3 comprises 13 residues. Trimming left V 6 bases short and J 5 bases short, with 13 bases between. The CDR3 DNA reads as TGTGCCAGCAGCTCCAGGGATATGACTGAAGCTTTCTTT. Translating gives CASSSRDMTEAFF.

The chain carries TRBV6-6 and TRBJ2-7; unclear D gene. Trimming cost V 0 bases and J 5 bases, with 11 bases left between them. There are 14 residues in the CDR3. Germline lookup yields CDR1 MNHNY and CDR2 SVGAGI (reference sequence). In DNA form, the CDR3 reads TGTGCCAGCAGTTACTCCCCCAGTTTAGACGAGCAGTACTTC. Translating it yields CASSYSPSLDEQYF.

V and J are TRBV4-1 and TRBJ1-6; D unresolved. This CDR3 is built from 14 residues. Germline CDR1 and CDR2: MGHRA and YSYEKL. The germline V and J ends were trimmed by 0 bases and 4 bases, with 4 bases remaining between them. CDR3 nucleotides: TGCGCCAGCAGCCAAGACAGATATAATTCACCCCTCCACTTT. Protein sequence: CASSQDRYNSPLHF.

This clone has just one count. The CDR3 here is CASCPSLGLDHRLLYNEQFF. CDR3 DNA sequence: TGTGCCAGTTGCCCCTCCCTGGGACTAGACCATCGTTTACTCTACAATGAGCAGTTCTTC. The chain uses TRBV19 and TRBJ2-1; 8 nucleotides agree with TRBD2. This CDR3 is 20 amino acids long. The J segment lost 3 bases and the V segment lost 8 bases, leaving 24 bases of the junction unmatched. Germline values: CDR1 LNHDA, CDR2 SQIVND (reference sequence).

In this sample, this clone turned up a few times. The chain uses TRBV30 and TRBJ2-7; no reliable D call. The germline V gene has CDR1 GTSNPN and CDR2 SVGIG (reference sequence). The CDR3 has 14 residues. Between the trimmed V and J ends, which lost 3 bases and 0 bases, there was a span of 12 bases. The CDR3 DNA sequence: TGTGCCTGGAGCCCGGACGTCAGCTCCTACGAGCAGTACTTC. Protein: CAWSPDVSSYEQYF.

This clone turned up a few times. This is likely an artifact of a read error, given a far larger clone one base away. Other DNA sequences in the same sample also yield this CDR3. The J gene is TRBJ1-4, the V gene TRBV5-1; 8 nucleotides match TRBD1. The CDR3 spans 16 residues. Germline V gene lookup returns CDR1 SGHRS and CDR2 YFSETQ. V lost 0 bases, J lost 7 bases, and 8 bases stayed unmatched. In DNA, the CDR3 is TGCGCCAGCAGCTTGGGGAACAGGGGGTTCCCTGAAAAACTGTTTTTT. This gives the protein CASSLGNRGFPEKLFF.

CDR3 nucleotide sequence: TGTGCCAGCAGCCCCCACAGGGAAACCCAGCATTTT. Translation gives CASSPHRETQHF. This rearrangement joins TRBV5-4 to TRBJ1-5; tentative D call: TRBD1 (6 bases). This CDR3 spans 12 amino acids. Germline V gives CDR1 SGHNT, CDR2 YYREEE (reference sequence). Trimming took off 4 bases at V and 11 bases at J, with 13 bases between the two ends.

This sequence joins TRBV19 and TRBJ1-1; D gene ambiguous. V gave up 2 bases and J gave up 1 base, with 8 bases separating them. Germline lookup yields CDR1 LNHDA and CDR2 SQIVND (reference sequence). This CDR3 is 14 amino acids long. CDR3 region: CASSIPGRNTEAFF. The CDR3 DNA reads as TGTGCCAGTAGTATACCGGGCAGGAACACTGAAGCTTTCTTT.

This chain uses TRBV30 with TRBJ1-5, with D tentatively TRBD1 (6 bases). The CDR3 contains 16 residues. Trimming pared 3 bases from V and 5 bases from J, leaving 20 bases between. Germline V gives CDR1 GTSNPN, CDR2 SVGIG (reference sequence). In DNA, the CDR3 is TGTGCCTGGAGGCTAAACCTGGGGGGGCTTGATCAGCCCCAGCATTTT. It translates to CAWRLNLGGLDQPQHF.

The chain combines TRBV18 with TRBJ1-3, with D unclear. Germline V gene data show CDR1 as KGHSH and CDR2 as LQKENI. The CDR3 extends over 13 amino acids. V shed 2 bases and J shed 4 bases, with 6 bases lying between them. CDR3 DNA: TGTGCCAGCTCACCAGTAGACGGAAACACCATATATTTT. Encoded protein: CASSPVDGNTIYF.

J is TRBJ2-7 and V is TRBV15; no clear D gene. V dropped 1 base and J dropped 5 bases, with 9 bases sitting between them. The CDR3 covers 13 residues. Germline values: CDR1 LNHNV, CDR2 YYDKDF (reference sequence). As DNA, the CDR3 is TGTGCCACCAGCAGAGGAAACAGCGACGAGCAGTACTTC. It translates to CATSRGNSDEQYF. Full variable domain (missing parts from reference TRBV15 and TRBJ2-7): DAMVIQNPRYQVTQFGKPVTLSCSQTLNHNVMYWYQQKSSQAPKLLFHYYDKDFNNEADTPDNFQSRRPNTSFCFLDIRSPGLGDTAMYLCATSRGNSDEQYFGPGTRLTVT.

CDR3 loop: CASSLLWVGGRSSYNEQFF. CDR3 nucleotides: TGCGCCAGCAGCTTGTTGTGGGTTGGGGGACGGAGCTCCTACAATGAGCAGTTCTTC. The chain combines TRBV5-1 with TRBJ2-1; either TRBD1 or TRBD2 may supply D (5 bases each). Trimming took 1 base from V and 0 from J, leaving 20 bases between them. This CDR3 is built from 19 residues. Germline-derived CDR1 and CDR2 are SGHRS and YFSETQ.

The chain combines TRBV30 with TRBJ2-5; D is possibly TRBD1 (6 bases). This CDR3 comprises 15 residues. Germline CDR1 is GTSNPN and CDR2 is SVGIG (reference sequence). Trimming shortened V by 2 bases and J by 5 bases, and 18 bases separated the two germline ends. As DNA, the CDR3 is TGTGCCTGGAGTCAAAGGTGGGGGCGAGGCGAGACCCAGTACTTC. It specifies CAWSQRWGRGETQYF.

For the CDR3, the DNA is TGTGCCAGCTCACCTCTCTCTGGGGCTTTCTTT. This codes for CASSPLSGAFF. The chain combines TRBV18 with TRBJ1-1; D unclear. Trimming shortened V by 3 bases and J by 11 bases, and 10 bases separated the two germline ends. CDR1 and CDR2 (germline): KGHSH, LQKENI. The CDR3 totals 11 residues. Complete variable domain (other parts from reference TRBV18 and TRBJ1-1): NAGVMQNPRHLVRRRGQEARLRCSPMKGHSHVYWYRQLPEEGLKFMVYLQKENIIDESGMPKERFSAEFPKEGPSILRIQQVVRGDSAAYFCASSPLSGAFFGQGTRLTVV.

The J gene is TRBJ2-7, the V gene TRBV21-1; TRBD2, the table's D call, was not compared with the DNA. TRBV21-1 is a documented pseudogene. This CDR3 contains 15 residues. The chain's CDR3 is CASWLTGEGLHEQYF. CDR3 coding DNA: TGTGCCAGCTGGTTAACGGGGGAGGGCCTACACGAGCAGTACTTC.

J is TRBJ2-4 and V is TRBV2; no firm D call. CDR1 and CDR2 (germline): SNHLY, FYNNEI. The CDR3 is 16 amino acids. V gave up 6 bases and J gave up 1 base, with 16 bases separating them. This chain's CDR3 is CASSLEPPTAKNIQYF. DNA of the CDR3: TGTGCCAGCAGCCTGGAACCCCCCACGGCCAAAAACATTCAGTACTTC.

The genes are TRBV7-9 and TRBJ1-5; D remains ambiguous. Trimming took 5 bases from V and 1 from J, leaving 9 bases between them. The CDR3 has 14 amino acids. Germline assignment: CDR1 SEHNR and CDR2 FQNEAQ (reference sequence). As DNA, the CDR3 is TGTGCCAGCAGCATTACACAGAGCAATCAGCCCCAGCATTTT. Its protein is CASSITQSNQPQHF.

J is TRBJ1-6 and V is TRBV7-9; D is uncertain. Germline CDR1 is SEHNR and CDR2 is FQNEAQ (reference sequence). Trimming removed 0 bases from V and 0 bases from J, with 6 bases in between. This CDR3 contains 16 residues. CDR3: CASSLAESSYNSPLHF. The DNA of the CDR3 is TGTGCCAGCAGCTTAGCGGAGAGCTCCTATAATTCACCCCTCCACTTT.

This chain links TRBV7-8 with TRBJ2-6; D gene uncertain. Trimming removed 5 bases from V and 5 bases from J, with 19 bases in between. The germline CDR1 and CDR2 sequences are SGHVS and FQNEAQ. The CDR3 sequence is 17 residues long. The CDR3, as DNA: TGTGCCAGCAGCGGCAGGAACCCACAAAGTCGGGCCAACGTCCTGACTTTC. It translates to CASSGRNPQSRANVLTF. The variable domain in full, completed from reference TRBV7-8 and TRBJ2-6, reads GAGVSQSPRYKVAKRGQDVALRCDPISGHVSLFWYQQALGQGPEFLTYFQNEAQLDKSGLPSDRFFAERPEGSVSTLKIQRTQQEDSAVYLCASSGRNPQSRANVLTFGAGSRLTVL.

J is TRBJ2-7 and V is TRBV11-2; 10 bases match TRBD2. Germline V gene lookup returns CDR1 SGHAT and CDR2 FQNNGV. The V segment lost 1 base and the J segment 5 bases; nucleotides outside the gene matches: 14. The CDR3 contains 18 residues. The CDR3 DNA is TGTGCCAGCAGCTTAGGATTCGGTATAGCGGGAGGCGGGCACGAGCAGTACTTC. This gives the protein CASSLGFGIAGGGHEQYF.

The chain carries TRBV4-3 and TRBJ2-3; tentatively, D is TRBD1 (7 bases). The V end lost 3 bases, the J end lost 2 bases, and 12 bases lay between the germline ends. The CDR3 is 15 amino acids. The germline gives CDR1 LGHNA, CDR2 YSLEER. The CDR3 nucleotides are TGCGCCAGCAGCCAGCGGGACAGCTACACAGATACGCAGTATTTT. This translates into CASSQRDSYTDTQYF.

This clone was recorded once. The CDR3 coding sequence is TGTGCAAGTATAAATCTTAGGGCGGGGAGGTCCTACGAGCAGTACTTC. Translated, it gives CASINLRAGRSYEQYF. The chain joins TRBV12-2 to TRBJ2-7; the D call in the table, TRBD2, was not verified against the DNA. TRBV12-2 has pseudogene status. The CDR3 loop spans 16 amino acids.

V gene TRBV5-1 combines with J gene TRBJ1-1; 11 nucleotides align to TRBD1. V was pared by 4 bases and J by 1 base, with 12 bases of the junction left unmatched. The CDR3 has 18 residues. From germline, CDR1 is SGHRS and CDR2 YFSETQ. The CDR3 DNA reads as TGCGCCAGCAGCCTTAGGGGACAGGGGGGACCCTCGAACACTGAAGCTTTCTTT. It is translated as CASSLRGQGGPSNTEAFF.

The J gene is TRBJ2-3, the V gene TRBV10-3; 10 nucleotides agree with TRBD1. The CDR3 runs 16 residues. The V segment lost 3 bases and the J segment 4 bases; nucleotides outside the gene matches: 7. In germline, CDR1 is ENHRY, CDR2 SYGVKD. CDR3 sequence: CAISDDRGRPPDTQYF. The CDR3 DNA reads TGTGCCATCAGTGACGACAGGGGGCGACCCCCAGATACGCAGTATTTT.

V usage is TRBV9 and J usage is TRBJ2-2; tentatively, D is TRBD2 (5 bases). Germline V gene lookup returns CDR1 SGDLS and CDR2 YYNGEE. Trimming stripped 10 bases from V and 0 bases from J, with 13 bases between. The CDR3 consists of 14 residues. The CDR3 region is CASLLGANTGELFF. As DNA, the CDR3 is TGTGCCTCGCTCCTGGGAGCGAACACCGGGGAGCTGTTTTTT. Looking up the rest from reference TRBV9 and TRBJ2-2 gives the full variable domain: DSGVTQTPKHLITATGQRVTLRCSPRSGDLSVYWYQQSLDQGLQFLIQYYNGEERAKGNILERFSAQQFPDLHSELNLSSLELGDSALYFCASLLGANTGELFFGEGSRLTVL.

In regard to this clone: A much more abundant neighbour one base away suggests this may be a read error. Other DNA sequences within the sample encode an identical CDR3. The chain couples TRBV30 to TRBJ2-1; 9 positions agree with TRBD2. Germline CDR1 GTSNPN, CDR2 SVGIG (reference sequence). The ends lost 3 bases at V and 6 bases at J; junction bases unmatched: 9. This CDR3 comprises 15 residues. CDR3 region: CAWSAGTSSVNEQFF. The DNA of the CDR3 is TGTGCCTGGAGCGCTGGGACTAGCTCGGTCAATGAGCAGTTCTTC.

Points on this clone: The junction shows a germline mismatch at one end, possibly a read error. In nucleotides, the CDR3 is TGTGCCAGCAGCAGGGGGCAGGGTGGAGAGACCCAGTACTTC. It translates to CASSRGQGGETQYF. The rearrangement joins TRBV5-1 to TRBJ2-5, with TRBD1 matching 8 bases. Per the germline V gene, CDR1 is SGHRS and CDR2 is YFSETQ. The CDR3 covers 14 residues.

V is TRBV4-2 and J is TRBJ1-1; 7 bases line up with TRBD1. CDR1 LGHNA and CDR2 YNFKEQ come from the germline V gene. The J segment lost 5 bases and the V segment lost 5 bases, leaving 8 bases of the junction unmatched. The CDR3 has 14 amino acids. The CDR3 here is CASSSNRGGTEAFF. The CDR3 DNA is TGTGCCAGCAGCTCCAACAGGGGAGGGACTGAAGCTTTCTTT.